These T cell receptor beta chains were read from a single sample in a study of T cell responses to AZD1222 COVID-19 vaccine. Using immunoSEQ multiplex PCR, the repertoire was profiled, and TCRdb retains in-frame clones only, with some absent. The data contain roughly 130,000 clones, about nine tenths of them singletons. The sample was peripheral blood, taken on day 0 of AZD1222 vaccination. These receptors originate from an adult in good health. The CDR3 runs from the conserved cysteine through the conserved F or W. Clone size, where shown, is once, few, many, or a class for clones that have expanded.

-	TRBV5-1	CASSSRSGTDIYGYTF
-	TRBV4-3	CASSPGAAYYEQYF
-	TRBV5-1	CASKKESYYGYTF
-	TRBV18	CASSPGLAGYEQYF
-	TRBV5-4	CASTPGGETNNEQFF
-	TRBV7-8	CASSLRVFLTYNEQFF
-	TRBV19	CASSITLQGTYEQYF
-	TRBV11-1	CASSGLAANTGELFF
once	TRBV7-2	CASSRRGAHEETQYF
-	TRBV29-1	CSVGDTLNTEAFF
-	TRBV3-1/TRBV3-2	CASSPGSGSSPLHF
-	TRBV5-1	CASSATDTQYF
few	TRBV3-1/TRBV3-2	CASSQGPGPSSYEQYF
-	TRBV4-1	CASSRGTEEAFF
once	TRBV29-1	CSVEWTGGYEQYF
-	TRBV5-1	CASSLPPGTGGARAIGELFF
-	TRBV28	CASSTGTPYEQYF
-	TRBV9	CASSVRTGEDTQYF
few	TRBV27	CASSLEGLGHTEAFF
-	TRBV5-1	CASSFQGDSYNEQFF
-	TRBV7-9	CASSPLAGTDTQYF
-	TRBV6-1	CASSLVYQETQYF